This entry lists 19 T cell receptor beta chains sequenced from one sample in a study of blood T cell repertoires in COVID-19. Some clones are missing from TCRdb's copy, which holds only in-frame ones; the method was immunoSEQ multiplex PCR. The sample contains 310,000 or so clones, about 91% of which appear only once. Material for sequencing was peripheral blood. The source is a man aged 25 to 40 with COVID-19, enrolled during active disease.

This chain joins TRBV25-1 and TRBJ2-3; the match to TRBD2 covers 12 bases. The CDR3 is 17 amino acids. The germline CDR1 and CDR2 sequences are MGHDK and SYGVNS. The ends lost 2 bases at V and 1 base at J; junction bases unmatched: 4. The CDR3 DNA follows: TGTGCCAGCAGTGAAACGTGGACTAGCGGGGGCACAGATACGCAGTATTTT. The encoded protein is CASSETWTSGGTDTQYF.

The J gene is TRBJ1-5, the V gene TRBV9; D perhaps matches TRBD1 (6 bases). V gave up 5 bases and J gave up 5 bases, with 14 bases separating them. The CDR3 sequence is 14 residues long. Germline V CDR1 and CDR2: SGDLS, YYNGEE. The CDR3: CASSGGQFDQPQHF. CDR3 coding DNA: TGTGCCAGCAGTGGAGGACAGTTCGATCAGCCCCAGCATTTT.

The J gene is TRBJ2-5, the V gene TRBV14, with TRBD2 identical over 10 bases. J lost 4 bases, V lost 4 bases, and 3 bases had no gene match. The CDR3 has 14 amino acids. The germline V gene encodes CDR1 SGHDN and CDR2 FVKESK. In nucleotides, the CDR3 is TGTGCCAGCAGCCCCAGGACTAGCGGAGAGACCCAGTACTTC. Its translation is CASSPRTSGETQYF.

CDR3 in amino acids: CASSYSVPGQTTYEQYF. The CDR3 DNA follows: TGTGCCAGCAGTTACTCGGTTCCGGGACAGACCACCTACGAGCAGTACTTC. The chain carries TRBV6-2 or TRBV6-3 and TRBJ2-7; 7 bases are shared with TRBD1. The CDR3 covers 17 residues. Germline V CDR1 and CDR2: MNHEY, SVGEGT. Trimming removed 0 bases from V and 2 bases from J; junction bases left unmatched: 10.

This chain links TRBV9 with TRBJ1-1; D ambiguous. The CDR3 runs to 14 residues. The ends were cut back, 4 bases at V and 0 bases at J, with 10 bases in the middle. Germline V gene data show CDR1 as SGDLS and CDR2 as YYNGEE. The CDR3 spells CASSKQSMNTEAFF. The CDR3 DNA sequence: TGTGCCAGCAGCAAACAGAGTATGAACACTGAAGCTTTCTTT.

This clone was counted only a few times. This chain joins TRBV6-2 or TRBV6-3 and TRBJ1-5; TRBD1 might be the D (6 bases). The CDR3 is 14 residues long. Germline V CDR1 and CDR2: MNHEY, SVGEGT. V was clipped by 6 bases and J by 9 bases, with 18 bases between them. The CDR3 DNA is TGTGCCAGCAGCTCAGACAGGTCCTCGGGGCCCCAGCATTTT. Protein sequence: CASSSDRSSGPQHF.

The CDR3 DNA reads as TGTGCCAGCAGTTTCATGGACAGGCCGCGGGAAGCTTTCTTT. Protein: CASSFMDRPREAFF. This chain uses TRBV6-5 with TRBJ1-1, with 7 bases that match TRBD1. With 4 bases clipped from V and 8 bases from J, the junction kept 10 bases outside the gene matches. This CDR3 comprises 14 residues. Germline V gene lookup returns CDR1 MNHEY and CDR2 SVGAGI.

This sequence joins TRBV3-1 (or the pseudogene TRBV3-2) and TRBJ2-3; a weak D match, TRBD2 (5 bases). Germline CDR1 is LGHDT and CDR2 is YNNKEL (reference sequence). V lost 4 bases and J lost 6, with 14 bases in between. The CDR3 sequence is 14 residues long. CDR3 bases: TGTGCCAGCAGCCTGAGGATCACTAGTGATACGCAGTATTTT. Residues: CASSLRITSDTQYF.

As to this clone: One junction end does not reproduce the germline sequence, and a read error may be involved. CDR3 residues: CASSFDRWGREEASF. The CDR3 region has the DNA TGTGCCAGCAGCTTTGATAGGTGGGGGCGCGAGGAGGCTTCCTTC. This chain links TRBV7-9 with TRBJ1-2; TRBD1 might be the D (6 bases). Germline V CDR1 and CDR2: SEHNR, FQNEAQ (reference sequence). The CDR3 contains 15 residues.

The chain combines TRBV18 with TRBJ2-3, with D possibly matching TRBD1 (5 bases). The germline CDR1 and CDR2 sequences are KGHSH and LQKENI. The CDR3 is 16 residues long. V was shortened by 3 bases and J by 4 bases, with 17 bases between the two germline ends. CDR3 residues: CASSPGQPRTADTQYF. In DNA form, the CDR3 reads TGTGCCAGCTCACCGGGGCAACCTAGGACCGCAGATACGCAGTATTTT.

The chain is built from TRBV28 and TRBJ2-7; TRBD1 aligns across 9 bases. CDR1 is MDHEN and CDR2 is SYDVKM in the germline V gene. CDR3 length equals 18 residues. J gave up 0 bases and V 3 bases, and 12 bases lay outside the gene matches. CDR3 in amino acids: CASSFPRIRDRVSYEQYF. The CDR3, as DNA: TGTGCCAGCAGTTTCCCCCGTATCCGGGACAGGGTCTCCTACGAGCAGTACTTC.

The chain carries TRBV30 and TRBJ2-3, with D possibly matching TRBD2 (5 bases). Germline CDR1 reads GTSNPN; CDR2 reads SVGIG (reference sequence). The CDR3 has 13 residues. V dropped 0 bases and J dropped 4 bases, with 8 bases sitting between them. The CDR3 DNA is TGTGCCTGGAGTGTAGGAGGTGCAGATACGCAGTATTTT. As protein: CAWSVGGADTQYF.

V gene TRBV24-1 combines with J gene TRBJ2-2, with a tentative D call TRBD1 (5 bases). V was cut by 7 bases and J by 5 bases, with 25 bases left in between. Germline V gene data show CDR1 as KGHDR and CDR2 as SFDVKD. The length of the CDR3 is 18 residues. CDR3 region: CATSLSVGQGLGTGELFF. The CDR3 DNA sequence: TGTGCCACCAGCCTTTCCGTGGGGCAGGGTTTAGGAACCGGGGAGCTGTTTTTT.

This clone was recorded a few times. V and J are TRBV15 and TRBJ1-1; unclear D gene. Germline lookup yields CDR1 LNHNV and CDR2 YYDKDF (reference sequence). Trimming left V 0 bases short and J 0 bases short, with 5 bases between. The CDR3 is made up of 14 amino acids. The CDR3 reads CATSRDQVNTEAFF. Written as DNA, the CDR3 is TGTGCCACCAGCAGAGATCAGGTGAACACTGAAGCTTTCTTT. The full variable domain, with the rest looked up from reference TRBV15 and TRBJ1-1, is DAMVIQNPRYQVTQFGKPVTLSCSQTLNHNVMYWYQQKSSQAPKLLFHYYDKDFNNEADTPDNFQSRRPNTSFCFLDIRSPGLGDTAMYLCATSRDQVNTEAFFGQGTRLTVV.

The V call is TRBV20-1, the J call TRBJ2-7; D gene ambiguous. CDR1 and CDR2 (germline): DFQATT, SNEGSKA (reference sequence). This CDR3 has 14 amino acids. Trimming pared 3 bases from V and 0 bases from J, leaving 12 bases between. This CDR3 is CSASGFGSSYEQYF. The CDR3, as DNA: TGCAGTGCTAGTGGATTTGGTAGCTCCTACGAGCAGTACTTC.

The chain uses TRBV7-2 and TRBJ1-3; 7 nucleotides agree with TRBD1. With 6 bases clipped from V and 5 bases from J, the junction kept 7 bases outside the gene matches. CDR3 size: 14 residues. Germline CDR1 reads SGHTA; CDR2 reads FQGNSA. CDR3 coding DNA: TGTGCCAGCAGACAGGACAGGTCTAGAAACACCATATATTTT. It yields the protein CASRQDRSRNTIYF. The full variable domain, its missing parts supplied by reference TRBV7-2 and TRBJ1-3, is GAGVSQSPSNKVTEKGKDVELRCDPISGHTALYWYRQSLGQGLEFLIYFQGNSAPDKSGLPSDRFSAERTGGSVSTLTIQRTQQEDSAVYLCASRQDRSRNTIYFGEGSWLTVV.

V is TRBV7-6 and J is TRBJ2-7; 12 positions agree with TRBD2. The germline gives CDR1 SGHVS, CDR2 FNYEAQ. After removal of 5 bases from V and 3 bases from J, the junction contained 14 bases not matched to a gene. The CDR3 runs 18 residues. CDR3 residues: CASSPWTSGNAFLYEQYF. The DNA of the CDR3 is TGTGCCAGCAGCCCCTGGACTAGCGGGAACGCATTCCTCTACGAGCAGTACTTC.

The chain employs TRBV19 and TRBJ2-7; 8 nucleotides agree with TRBD1. Trimming at V came to 6 bases and at J to 3 bases, leaving 10 bases not matched to a gene. The CDR3 loop spans 15 amino acids. In germline, CDR1 is LNHDA, CDR2 SQIVND (reference sequence). Written as DNA, the CDR3 is TGTGCCAGTAGCGTTCGGACAGGGAATTTCTACGAGCAGTACTTC. Translating it yields CASSVRTGNFYEQYF.

The J gene is TRBJ2-5, the V gene TRBV5-4; 8 nucleotides align to TRBD1. V shed 1 base, J shed 4 bases, and the junction held 6 bases outside the gene matches. The CDR3 consists of 15 residues. Per the germline V gene, CDR1 is SGHNT and CDR2 is YYREEE (reference sequence). Written as DNA, the CDR3 is TGTGCCAGCAGCTTGACAGGGGGAGAGGGAGAGACCCAGTACTTC. As protein: CASSLTGGEGETQYF. The whole variable domain, filled in from reference TRBV5-4 and TRBJ2-5, reads ETGVTQSPTHLIKTRGQQVTLRCSSQSGHNTVSWYQQALGQGPQFIFQYYREEENGRGNFPPRFSGLQFPNYSSELNVNALELDDSALYLCASSLTGGEGETQYFGPGTRLLVL.